Below are 16 T cell receptor beta chains sequenced from a single sample in a study of a mutant IDH1 vaccine in newly diagnosed glioma. Time point indicated: baseline, week 1 (first vaccination visit). Treatment meaning: pre-vaccination baseline after standard-of-care therapy. Clones were read by immunoSEQ multiplex PCR, and TCRdb kept only the in-frame ones, dropping some. The top ten hold 7.4% of the sample, which has about 92,000 clones, roughly 80% seen once. This specimen was PBMCs, taken from a glioma patient treated with radiotherapy, temozolomide or both. These receptors were taken from a woman aged 50 to 60 with glioma.

The chain carries TRBV7-9 and TRBJ2-3; 7 bases agree with TRBD1. The germline V gene has CDR1 SEHNR and CDR2 FQNEAQ (reference sequence). The CDR3 spans 15 residues. J gave up 5 bases and V 8 bases, and 13 bases lay outside the gene matches. The CDR3 DNA reads TGTGCCAGCGGACCAAGGGGGCCTGCGGGAGATACGCAGTATTTT. Its protein product is CASGPRGPAGDTQYF.

V usage is TRBV19 and J usage is TRBJ1-2, with D hard to call. Trimming removed 3 bases at V and 3 bases at J, with 5 bases between. The germline V gene has CDR1 LNHDA and CDR2 SQIVND (reference sequence). This CDR3 has 12 residues. The CDR3 region has the DNA TGTGCCAGTAGTATTCGGGACTATGGCTACACCTTC. Amino acids: CASSIRDYGYTF.

The chain couples TRBV6-1 to TRBJ2-5; D is unresolved. CDR1 is MNHNS, CDR2 SASEGT, per germline. The CDR3 covers 13 residues. Trimming stripped 3 bases from V and 4 bases from J, with 9 bases between. The CDR3 sequence is CASSESIGETQYF. The CDR3 DNA is TGTGCCAGCAGTGAGTCTATCGGAGAGACCCAGTACTTC.

This sequence joins TRBV5-4 and TRBJ1-1; perhaps TRBD1 as D (6 bases). The V gene lost 6 bases and the J gene lost 2 bases, with 20 bases spanning the gap. The CDR3 runs to 16 residues. Per the germline V gene, CDR1 is SGHNT and CDR2 is YYREEE (reference sequence). The CDR3 region is CASNPEGGVYNTEAFF. CDR3 nucleotide sequence: TGTGCCAGCAACCCTGAGGGGGGGGTATACAACACTGAAGCTTTCTTT.

The genes are TRBV9 and TRBJ2-2; a possible D gene is TRBD1 (6 bases). V lost 5 bases and J 2 bases, leaving 10 bases between the germline ends. The germline CDR1 and CDR2 sequences are SGDLS and YYNGEE. The CDR3 length is 14 residues. Written as DNA, the CDR3 is TGTGCCAGCAGAGTGGACAGCAACACCGGGGAGCTGTTTTTT. Translation gives CASRVDSNTGELFF.

J is TRBJ1-2 and V is TRBV27, with no clear D. With 5 bases removed from V and 4 bases from J, the gap between germline ends came to 20 bases. In germline, CDR1 is MNHEY, CDR2 SMNVEV (reference sequence). The CDR3 spans 16 residues. CDR3 residues: CASSKNSPWESYGYTF. CDR3 bases: TGTGCCAGCAGTAAAAACTCTCCCTGGGAAAGCTATGGCTACACCTTC.

This rearrangement joins TRBV18 to TRBJ2-6; 9 bases match TRBD1. This CDR3 contains 17 residues. The V and J ends lost 2 bases and 1 base, in that order; junction bases with no gene match: 3. The germline gives CDR1 KGHSH, CDR2 LQKENI. CDR3 DNA sequence: TGTGCCAGCTCACCAAACAGGGGGCTTTCTGGGGCCAACGTCCTGACTTTC. As protein: CASSPNRGLSGANVLTF.

The chain is built from TRBV10-3 and TRBJ1-4, with D possibly matching TRBD1 (5 bases). Germline CDR1 ENHRY, CDR2 SYGVKD. Trimming took off 4 bases at V and 5 bases at J, with 14 bases between the two ends. The CDR3 extends over 15 amino acids. In DNA form, the CDR3 reads TGTGCCATCAGTGCCGGGCAGGGACCGAATGAAAAACTGTTTTTT. This sequence encodes CAISAGQGPNEKLFF.

This chain joins TRBV7-9 and TRBJ2-5; 9 bases are a match to TRBD1. The germline V gene has CDR1 SEHNR and CDR2 FQNEAQ (reference sequence). This CDR3 has 17 residues. Trimming took 4 bases from V and 5 from J; bases not matched to a gene: 14. CDR3 coding DNA: TGTGCCAGCAGCTACCCCGCGGGACAGGGCGATTGGGAGACCCAGTACTTC. Its protein is CASSYPAGQGDWETQYF.

In this sample, this clone is medium-sized (0.01 to 0.1%). The V call is TRBV14, the J call TRBJ2-1; maybe TRBD2 (5 bases). Trimming cost V 4 bases and J 5 bases, with 6 bases left between them. Germline V CDR1 and CDR2: SGHDN, FVKESK. CDR3 length equals 12 residues. CDR3 in amino acids: CASSLGDNEQFF. DNA of the CDR3: TGTGCCAGCAGCCTCGGGGACAATGAGCAGTTCTTC.

The chain employs TRBV29-1 and TRBJ2-1, with 8 bases that match TRBD2. Per the germline V gene, CDR1 is SQVTM and CDR2 is ANQGSEA. The CDR3 covers 14 residues. V dropped 6 bases and J dropped 7; count of bases not matched to a gene: 11. The DNA of the CDR3 is TGCAGCGTCACAGCGGGGGCGCCTTATAATGAGCAGTTCTTC. It encodes CSVTAGAPYNEQFF.

Only one count was recorded for this clone. The rearrangement uses TRBV5-6 and TRBJ1-1; 9 positions agree with TRBD1. There are 15 residues in the CDR3. V lost 4 bases and J lost 4; bases outside the gene matches: 8. CDR1 SGHDT and CDR2 YYEEEE come from the germline V gene. The CDR3: CASSRRDRVVTEAFF. In nucleotides, the CDR3 is TGTGCCAGCAGCCGGCGGGACAGGGTTGTCACTGAAGCTTTCTTT. Looking up the rest from reference TRBV5-6 and TRBJ1-1 gives the full variable domain: DAGVTQSPTHLIKTRGQQVTLRCSPKSGHDTVSWYQQALGQGPQFIFQYYEEEERQRGNFPDRFSGHQFPNYSSELNVNALLLGDSALYLCASSRRDRVVTEAFFGQGTRLTVV.

A few counts support this clone. The V call is TRBV5-1, the J call TRBJ1-1; no clear D. The length of the CDR3 is 13 residues. Germline V gene sequence: CDR1 SGHRS, CDR2 YFSETQ. Trimming took off 1 base at V and 7 bases at J, with 11 bases between the two ends. CDR3 nucleotide sequence: TGCGCCAGCAGCTTGAATCGTCAGTATGAAGCTTTCTTT. Translating it yields CASSLNRQYEAFF.

Only one count was recorded for this clone. The chain uses TRBV5-1 and TRBJ2-7; 9 bases map to TRBD1. V lost 4 bases, J lost 6 bases, and 14 bases stayed unmatched. Germline V gene sequence: CDR1 SGHRS, CDR2 YFSETQ. The CDR3 length is 16 residues. The CDR3 coding sequence is TGCGCCAGCAGCGTCTACAGAACTACAGGGGGCGCCGAGCAGTACTTC. This encodes CASSVYRTTGGAEQYF. Based on the CDR3 plus reference TRBV5-1 and TRBJ2-7, the full variable domain is KAGVTQTPRYLIKTRGQQVTLSCSPISGHRSVSWYQQTPGQGLQFLFEYFSETQRNKGNFPGRFSGRQFSNSRSEMNVSTLELGDSALYLCASSVYRTTGGAEQYFGPGTRLTVT.

This clone was seen only once. The V call is TRBV15, the J call TRBJ1-4; D gene unclear. V was trimmed by 0 bases and J by 7 bases, leaving 12 bases between them. This CDR3 is 15 amino acids long. Germline loops: CDR1 LNHNV, CDR2 YYDKDF (reference sequence). CDR3 amino acids: CATSRDWGLVEKLFF. CDR3 nucleotides: TGTGCCACCAGCAGAGATTGGGGTCTTGTTGAAAAACTGTTTTTT.

The chain joins TRBV7-3 to TRBJ2-2, with 9 bases identical to TRBD1. In germline, CDR1 is SGHTA, CDR2 FQGTGA. This CDR3 has 15 residues. V was clipped by 6 bases and J by 6 bases; unmatched bases: 8. This CDR3 is CASSAGTGFPGELFF. The CDR3 nucleotides read TGTGCCAGCAGTGCCGGGACAGGGTTCCCCGGGGAGCTGTTTTTT. The full variable domain, its missing parts supplied by reference TRBV7-3 and TRBJ2-2, is GAGVSQTPSNKVTEKGKYVELRCDPISGHTALYWYRQSLGQGPEFLIYFQGTGAADDSGLPNDRFFAVRPEGSVSTLKIQRTERGDSAVYLCASSAGTGFPGELFFGEGSRLTVL.